This T cell receptor beta chain derives from a study of shared clonotypes between healthy human individuals. Replicate PCRs from sorted subsets contained roughly 200 ng DNA, which is roughly 30,000 T cell genomes. TCRdb's copy holds only in-frame clones and misses some; the assay was immunoSEQ multiplex PCR. The sample records 2 million to 2.5 million clones, approximately 93% being singletons. CDR1 and CDR2 (germline): LNHDA, SQIVND (reference sequence). Trimming removed 6 bases from V and 2 bases from J, with 16 bases in between. The CDR3 has 15 residues. This TCR came from a young man in good health. Some clones in this sample may be carry-over from other donors' samples. V gene TRBV19 combines with J gene TRBJ1-1; no clear D. Sequencing used naive CD4+ T cells from PBMCs. This sample's subset: CD45RA+ positively selected. This CDR3 reads CASRKIETQNTEAFF. In DNA, the CDR3 is TGTGCCAGTAGGAAGATAGAGACACAAAACACTGAAGCTTTCTTT.